This T cell receptor (beta chain) was profiled in a study of regulatory T cells in long-lasting Graves disease. Study outcomes and limitations: Persistent disease preferred TRBV28, TRBJ1-2 and TRBJ2-5; new disease, TRBV20-1 and TRBJ2-1.

Assembly of TCR beta libraries relied on iRepertoire HTBI primers together with Arm-PCR of CDR3 regions. TCRdb re-derived calls from the multiplex PCR reads in MiXCR, one entry per CDR3 protein. The sample lists roughly 520,000 distinct CDR3 sequences, around 12% seen once, with over 7% in the top ten. V lost 0 bases to trimming and J lost 3 bases; unmatched junction nucleotides: 5. The CDR3 runs 15 residues. Germline values: CDR1 MNHEY, CDR2 SMNVEV (reference sequence). Time point meaning: newly diagnosed GD, antithyroid drugs for less than 3 months. Generation of the TCR library employed RNA extracted from PBMCs. This clonotype was counted ten times or more. Its antigen is undetermined. These data also featured in a second study, about T cells in Graves' hyperthyroidism and ophthalmopathy. That source notes: The study used the HTBI primer set for a first-round RT-PCR of the TCR CDR3. Stable hyperthyroidism was separated from ophthalmopathy by a model based on 13 V-J features.

The sample in question was peripheral blood mononuclear cells (PBMCs), obtained at new diagnosis, from a patient treated with antithyroid drugs. The clonotype originates from a woman under 40 with Graves disease. The chain links TRBV27 to TRBJ2-7, with TRBD2 matching over 7 bases. The CDR3 protein is CASSLSPAGNYEQYF. Here the CDR3 DNA reads TGTGCCAGCAGTTTATCCCCAGCGGGGAACTACGAGCAGTACTTC.